This T cell receptor (beta chain) was sequenced in a study of blood T cell repertoires in COVID-19. Overall study context: Both acute and convalescent COVID-19 samples were obtained from the United States, Italy and Spain. From T cells, B-cell-depleted T cells, or PBMCs came the material, which was cDNA or gDNA.

The germline gives CDR1 ENHRY, CDR2 SYGVKD. The CDR3 loop spans 13 amino acids. V was shortened by 10 bases and J by 6 bases, with 18 bases between the two germline ends. Profiling relied on immunoSEQ multiplex PCR, and the TCRdb table lists in-frame clones only, not all of them. The table includes around 170,000 clones, about 88% detected once. Sequenced sample: peripheral blood. The V call is TRBV10-3, the J call TRBJ1-2; maybe TRBD1 (6 bases). The receptor was derived from a man aged 18-30 years who had recovered from COVID-19. CDR3 nucleotides: TGTGCCACAGGACAGAGCCGAGGGGATGGCTACACCTTC. Amino acid sequence: CATGQSRGDGYTF.